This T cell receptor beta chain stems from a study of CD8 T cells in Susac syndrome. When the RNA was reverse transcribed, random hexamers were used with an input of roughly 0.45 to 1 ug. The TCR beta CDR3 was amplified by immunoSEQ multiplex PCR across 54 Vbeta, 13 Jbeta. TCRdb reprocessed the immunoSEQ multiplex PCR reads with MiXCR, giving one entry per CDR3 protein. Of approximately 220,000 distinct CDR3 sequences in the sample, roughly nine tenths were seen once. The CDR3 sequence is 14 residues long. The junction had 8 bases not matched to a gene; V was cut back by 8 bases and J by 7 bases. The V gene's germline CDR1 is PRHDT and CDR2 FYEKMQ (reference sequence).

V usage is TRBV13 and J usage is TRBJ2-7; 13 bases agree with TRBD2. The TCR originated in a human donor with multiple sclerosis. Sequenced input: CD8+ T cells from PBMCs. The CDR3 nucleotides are TGTGCCAGCCGAGTGCGGACTAGCGGGGGTGAGCAGTACTTC. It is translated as CASRVRTSGGEQYF.